This T cell receptor (beta chain) emerged from a study of blood T cells in healthy people across ages (dated by TCRdb to between 2014 and 2017). About the full investigation: In model experiments, template switching captured roughly one uniquely barcoded TCR beta cDNA molecule for every two T cells. To avoid experimental bias, donors of different ages were spread randomly across the sequencing lanes. The donors were split into four age groups: young (average 16 years), middle-aged (39), aged (more than 55) and long-lived (roughly 80). To track age-related changes in TCR beta repertoire diversity, the study relied on deep sequencing normalized with unique cDNA molecular identifiers. The study analyzed two additional independent replicas of 1 million unique cDNA reads from the same blood draw for two donors, one aged 18 to 30 and one aged 80 or older.

Beyond this particular receptor, the publication reports: The percentage of naive T cells measured by flow cytometry correlated strongly with observed TCR beta diversity. Because profiling used bulk unsorted PBMCs, naive and antigen-experienced compartments could not be compared conclusively. Total diversity estimates from one million sequenced T cells were considered lower bounds and underestimates. Donor CMV infection status was unknown, potentially confounding age-related changes in expanded clonotypes. Observed TCR beta diversity per million T cells fell roughly linearly with age, and a significant reduction was already apparent by age roughly 40. Compared with the aged group, the long-lived group had more naive CD4+ T cells, fewer expanded clones and increased TCR diversity, suggesting age selection.

Library preparation used 5' RACE. Sequenced using an Illumina HiSeq 2500. A second PCR of about 6 to 11 cycles was run with a J-beta primer mix and a sample-barcoded 5' primer. Each TCR beta cDNA molecule received a unique molecular identifier from a template-switch 5' adaptor carrying 12 random nucleotides. Each sample yielded at least 2.5 million CDR3-containing paired-end reads. The Mint cDNA synthesis kit, primed by a TRBC-specific oligonucleotide, was used to synthesize first-strand cDNA from all RNA. Following uracil-DNA glycosylase treatment, all cDNA underwent a first 18-cycle PCR with the universal primers M1SS and BC2_uni_R. The paper's data handling went like this. For normalization, 1 million high-quality reads, each with a distinct molecular identifier, were randomly selected from each sample. Reads sharing molecular identifiers were discarded rather than binned into consensus sequences. MiTCR, run with a Q25 quality threshold and the strictest error-elimination algorithm, handled CDR3 identification, clonotype clustering and error correction. Lower-bound total TCR beta diversity was estimated with a nonparametric unseen species model using Euler transformation. TCRdb applied fastp at Q25 and MiXCR to the public reads, then kept only in-frame beta chains. Every CDR3 protein is listed once, alongside the most common genes and DNA of its rows. TCRdb's processing, not the study's, gives the V and J calls here. The sample data list 800,000 or so distinct CDR3 sequences, and 35% to 50% of these were observed just once. About a sixth of the sample belongs to the ten largest clones.

Systemically healthy Caucasian individuals from Russia, some 40 in total and aged about 6 to 95 years, were included as donors. Each donor gave approximately 9.4 milliliters of peripheral blood, drawn into EDTA-treated Vacutainer tubes. Ficoll-Paque density-gradient centrifugation was used to isolate PBMCs, with at least 6.5 million per sample. Total RNA, at least 5 micrograms per sample, was extracted from PBMCs with Trizol reagent. For every donor, an aliquot of PBMCs went through flow cytometry to measure the percentages of naive CD45RAhigh/CD27high T cells. Note on this clonotype: What this receptor recognizes is not known. Within one base of it there is no much larger clone, and no base qualities were kept.

The germline V gene (reference sequence) supplies CDR1 DFQATT and CDR2 SNEGSKA. The CDR3 runs 13 amino acids, cysteine and phenylalanine included. The retained sequence is limited to the CDR3, 39 bases, with the frame set at the first base. Ends trimmed: V by 3 bases, J by 7 bases; bases unmatched to a gene: 8. Sequencing used blood. The sequence came from an elderly man in good health. The V and J genes are TRBV20-1 and TRBJ2-7; 8 central nucleotides agree with TRBD2. The DNA reads TGCAGTGCTAGGGACGGGGGGGTTTTGGAGCAGTACTTC. This is translated as CSARDGGVLEQYF.